The table lists the clone carrying this TCR beta chain with many counts. Its antigen is unknown. TCRdb redid the calling of the reads with MiXCR, one entry per CDR3 protein. The data contain about 460,000 distinct CDR3 sequences, about 11% of them seen just once; the ten biggest clones take up 10%. The entry originates in a study of T cell repertoires in cytomegalovirus infection. On the study more broadly: Indications of both CMV infection and matching HLA type were provided by public TCR beta signatures. Findings of the study overall: Pooled public TCR beta family frequency picked out CMV carriers with the relevant HLA. HLA-C-restricted, CMV-specific TCR beta clonotypes were dominant ex vivo.

CDR3 length equals 18 residues. Germline values: CDR1 SGHVS, CDR2 FNYEAQ. Trimming removed 0 bases from V and 4 bases from J; junction bases left unmatched: 11. The sequence derives from a human donor in good health (CMV status not recorded). Some clones in this sample may be carry-over from other donors' samples. The specimen was PBMCs. The chain has TRBV7-6 and TRBJ2-1, with TRBD1 identical over 8 bases. The DNA for the CDR3 is TGTGCCAGCAGCTTAGCGGGGTACGGGACAGGAAGGTACAATGAGCAGTTCTTC. This sequence encodes CASSLAGYGTGRYNEQFF.